Listed below are T cell receptor beta chains from one sample, sequenced in a study of cytomegalovirus exposure and HLA in healthy donors. Using immunoSEQ multiplex PCR, the repertoire was profiled, and TCRdb retains in-frame clones only, with some absent. The repertoire consists of approximately 260,000 clones, with around 87% occurring once and the leading ten covering 1% to 1.5%. Sequenced input: PBMCs. The source is a woman between 25 and 40 years old in good health and CMV-seropositive. The CDR3 runs from the conserved cysteine through the conserved F or W. The order of the fields is D gene, J gene, V gene, clone size, CDR3 protein, CDR3 DNA. D genes are given only for firm matches. Clone sizes are given selectively: once, few, many, or a class where the clone is expanded.

>TRBD1|TRBJ1-5|TRBV18|once
CASSPGDRDDQPQHF
TGTGCCAGCTCACCTGGGGACAGGGATGATCAGCCCCAGCATTTT
>TRBD1|TRBJ1-2|TRBV7-3|NA
CASSNKPGQATEDVYGYTF
TGTGCCAGCAGCAATAAACCCGGACAGGCCACCGAAGATGTCTATGGCTACACCTTC
>NA|TRBJ1-1|TRBV30|NA
CAWTRPPEAFF
TGTGCCTGGACTCGTCCCCCCGAAGCTTTCTTT
>TRBD1|TRBJ1-2|TRBV28|NA
CASSFLSGGGYGYTF
TGTGCCAGCAGTTTCTTATCAGGGGGCGGCTATGGCTACACCTTC
>TRBD1|TRBJ2-7|TRBV5-1|NA
CASSLTPGQGYEQYF
TGCGCCAGCAGCTTAACTCCGGGACAGGGCTACGAGCAGTACTTC
>TRBD1|TRBJ2-3|TRBV5-8|NA
CASSRDRGTDTQYF
TGTGCCAGCAGCCGTGACAGGGGAACAGATACGCAGTATTTT
>NA|TRBJ2-2|TRBV6-4|NA
CASSPTPAGTGELFF
TGTGCCAGCAGTCCAACACCGGCGGGCACCGGGGAGCTGTTTTTT
>NA|TRBJ2-3|TRBV7-9|few
CASSLGVSDTQYF
TGTGCCAGCAGCTTAGGAGTATCAGATACGCAGTATTTT
>TRBD1|TRBJ1-1|TRBV11-2|once
CASSPWRAGGQMSEAFF
TGTGCCAGCAGCCCGTGGAGAGCAGGGGGTCAAATGAGTGAAGCTTTCTTT
>NA|TRBJ2-1|TRBV5-1|NA
CASSWGGEYNEQFF
TGCGCCAGCAGCTGGGGCGGGGAGTACAATGAGCAGTTCTTC
>NA|TRBJ2-6|TRBV4-2|NA
CASSPAGISGANVLTF
TGTGCCAGCAGCCCTGCAGGGATCTCTGGGGCCAACGTCCTGACTTTC
>TRBD1|TRBJ1-1|TRBV6-5|NA
CASSYQPGQGDTEAFF
TGTGCCAGCAGTTACCAACCGGGACAGGGGGACACTGAAGCTTTCTTT
>TRBD2|TRBJ2-7|TRBV5-1|NA
CASSLYGLAGQVYEQYF
TGCGCCAGCAGCTTATATGGACTAGCGGGACAGGTCTACGAGCAGTACTTC
>TRBD1|TRBJ2-2|TRBV25-1|NA
CASREGTGDTGELFF
TGTGCCAGCAGAGAGGGGACAGGGGACACCGGGGAGCTGTTTTTT
>NA|TRBJ1-1|TRBV19|NA
CASSIFLGGETEAFF
TGTGCCAGTAGTATCTTCTTGGGCGGGGAAACTGAAGCTTTCTTT
>TRBD1|TRBJ2-7|TRBV4-2|NA
CASSQEGTGGKEQYF
TGTGCCAGCAGCCAAGAAGGGACAGGGGGAAAGGAGCAGTACTTC
>TRBD1|TRBJ2-5|TRBV5-4|NA
CASSYGTEETQYF
TGTGCCAGCAGCTACGGGACAGAAGAGACCCAGTACTTC
>NA|TRBJ1-1|TRBV5-4|NA
CASSLGLANTEAFF
TGTGCCAGCAGCTTAGGACTGGCGAACACTGAAGCTTTCTTT
>NA|TRBJ1-2|TRBV5-6|NA
CASSLQGHNYGYTF
TGTGCCAGCAGCTTACAGGGCCATAACTATGGCTACACCTTC
>NA|TRBJ1-1|TRBV30|NA
CAWSGDSYTEAFF
TGTGCCTGGAGCGGGGACTCTTACACTGAAGCTTTCTTT
>NA|TRBJ2-1|TRBV11-2|NA
CASSLGGRSFF
TGTGCCAGCAGCTTAGGGGGCCGGTCGTTCTTC
>TRBD2|TRBJ2-1|TRBV4-2|NA
CASSQETSGTYNEQFF
TGTGCCAGCAGCCAGGAGACTAGCGGGACATACAATGAGCAGTTCTTC
>NA|TRBJ1-1|TRBV5-6|NA
CASSPGLNTEAFF
TGTGCCAGCAGCCCAGGGTTAAACACTGAAGCTTTCTTT
>NA|TRBJ1-5|TRBV2|NA
CASTGEINQPQHF
TGTGCCAGCACAGGTGAGATCAATCAGCCCCAGCATTTT
>NA|TRBJ2-7|TRBV9|NA
CASSARWNSYEQYF
TGTGCCAGCAGCGCCAGGTGGAATTCCTACGAGCAGTACTTC
>NA|TRBJ1-5|TRBV19|NA
CASSIPINQPQHF
TGTGCCAGTAGTATTCCTATCAATCAGCCCCAGCATTTT
>NA|TRBJ1-4|TRBV6-6|NA
CASSLNEKLFF
TGTGCCAGCAGCCTCAATGAAAAACTGTTTTTT
>TRBD2|TRBJ2-2|TRBV7-9|NA
CASSLGIAGALTGELFF
TGTGCCAGCAGCTTAGGGATAGCGGGAGCCCTCACCGGGGAGCTGTTTTTT
>NA|TRBJ2-5|TRBV4-1|NA
CASSQVVIPRLETQYF
TGCGCCAGCAGCCAAGTGGTGATCCCGAGACTGGAGACCCAGTACTTC
>NA|TRBJ1-2|TRBV15|few
CATSRDRYGYTF
TGTGCCACCAGCAGAGATAGATATGGCTACACCTTC
>NA|TRBJ2-7|TRBV11-3|NA
CASSRTGSRYEQYF
TGTGCCAGCAGCCGAACAGGGTCGAGGTACGAGCAGTACTTC
>NA|TRBJ2-1|TRBV30|NA
CAWRKMGLHEQFF
TGTGCCTGGAGAAAAATGGGGCTCCATGAGCAGTTCTTC